The text below deals with one T cell receptor (beta chain). Its target is not known. The data were taken from a study of radiotherapy plus CTLA-4 blockade in lung cancer. Findings and caveats of the study: Early blood T cell clone dynamics, with interferon-beta, were reported to best predict response.

Sequencing was performed with immunoSEQ multiplex PCR; in TCRdb, only in-frame clones are kept and a portion is missing. The data contain roughly 66,000 clones, around 86% of them singletons. The CDR3 has 15 residues. From germline, CDR1 is LNHDA and CDR2 SQIVND (reference sequence). Unmatched junction bases numbered 7, after V lost 5 bases and J lost 3 bases. This chain uses TRBV19 with TRBJ2-1, with 7 bases matching TRBD2. Sequencing was performed on peripheral blood, taken from a patient treated with radiotherapy plus ipilimumab. The receptor's source is a human donor with non-small cell lung cancer who had a partial response to radiotherapy plus ipilimumab. CDR3: CASSLGSGFYNEQFF. CDR3 coding DNA: TGTGCCAGTAGTTTGGGTAGCGGGTTCTACAATGAGCAGTTCTTC.